Listed below are T cell receptor beta chains from one sample, sequenced in a study of blood T cell repertoires in COVID-19. Data came from immunoSEQ multiplex PCR; TCRdb stores just in-frame clones and leaves some out. The table lists a few hundred thousand clones, over 85% of them singletons. Specimen: PBMCs or T cells enriched from blood (not recorded which). These receptors were taken from a woman aged 45-59 years who had been exposed to COVID-19. CDR3s include the opening cysteine and the closing phenylalanine or tryptophan. Each record gives: D gene, J gene, V gene, clone size, CDR3 DNA, CDR3 protein. A D gene is named only where the DNA matches it firmly. Some rows mark clone size as missing; the rest say once, few, many or name a class of expanded clone.

>NA|TRBJ1-6|TRBV2|few
TGTGCCAGCAGTGAATTTCCTAAGCAGGGAAGCTCCTATAATTCACCCCTCCACTTT
CASSEFPKQGSSYNSPLHF
>TRBD1|TRBJ1-6|TRBV5-6|NA
TGTGCCAGCAGCCCGGGACAGGGCGCTCTCCCCCTCCACTTT
CASSPGQGALPLHF
>NA|TRBJ1-1|TRBV4-2|NA
TGTGCCAGCAGCCAAGATGGAGCAGGGAGGTCTGAAGCTTTCTTT
CASSQDGAGRSEAFF
>TRBD1|TRBJ2-7|TRBV5-1|NA
TGCGCCAGCAGCTTGGAGGGTCCAGGGGGCCGAGGCGAGCAGTACTTC
CASSLEGPGGRGEQYF
>NA|TRBJ2-1|TRBV29-1|NA
TGCAGCGTTGAAGACGGGATAAACAATGAGCAGTTCTTC
CSVEDGINNEQFF
>NA|TRBJ1-6|TRBV19|once
TGTGCCAGTACCCTACGACGGACAGCCGATTCACCCCTCCACTTT
CASTLRRTADSPLHF
>NA|TRBJ1-2|TRBV15|NA
TGTGCCACCAGCAGAGATTTTTCAGGGGTCGCCACCTTC
CATSRDFSGVATF
>NA|TRBJ2-7|TRBV13|NA
TGTGCCAGCAGCTCGAGCGGGTCCTCCTACGAGCAGTACTTC
CASSSSGSSYEQYF
>NA|TRBJ2-2|TRBV28|NA
TGTGCCAGCAGGACAGGGAACACCGGGGAGCTGTTTTTT
CASRTGNTGELFF
>TRBD1|TRBJ2-7|TRBV19|NA
TGTGCCAGTAGAACCAAGACAGGGTTGTCGAACGAGCAGTACTTC
CASRTKTGLSNEQYF
>NA|TRBJ1-3|TRBV14|NA
TGTGCCAGCAGCCAAGATCCCCCACCAGACACCATATATTTT
CASSQDPPPDTIYF
>TRBD2|TRBJ2-1|TRBV6-4|once
TGTGCCAGCAGAGGGCTAGCGGGGGGTGCCGCGGAGCAGTTCTTC
CASRGLAGGAAEQFF
>TRBD1|TRBJ2-1|TRBV15|once
TGTGCCACCAGCAGCGACAGGGGATCCTACAATGAGCAGTTCTTC
CATSSDRGSYNEQFF
>TRBD2|TRBJ2-3|TRBV7-8|NA
TGTGCCAGCAGCCACCGACTAGCGGGGGCCCTCACAGATACGCAGTATTTT
CASSHRLAGALTDTQYF
>TRBD1|TRBJ2-1|TRBV5-1|NA
TGCGCCAGCAGCTTGGACAGGGGCGCCTACAATGAGCAGTTCTTC
CASSLDRGAYNEQFF
>NA|TRBJ2-7|TRBV6-5|NA
TGTGCCAGCATCCCTTGGCGGGGTGCGCGTGAGCAGTACTTC
CASIPWRGAREQYF
>NA|TRBJ1-4|TRBV5-1|once
TGCGCCAGCAGCTGGGGCTCGACTAATGAAAAACTGTTTTTT
CASSWGSTNEKLFF
>NA|TRBJ2-1|TRBV5-6|NA
TGTGCCAGCGGCCTTACAGGTACCTACAATGAGCAGTTCTTC
CASGLTGTYNEQFF
>TRBD2|TRBJ2-5|TRBV13|NA
TGTGCCAGCAGTGCAGGGAGAGCGGGGGCCCAAGAGACCCAGTACTTC
CASSAGRAGAQETQYF
>NA|TRBJ2-1|TRBV5-1|NA
TGCGCCAGCAGCCCGCTGTTAGCGGCGAACTACAATGAGCAGTTCTTC
CASSPLLAANYNEQFF
>NA|TRBJ2-5|TRBV5-1|NA
TGCGCCAGCAGCTTGGGCAGGGAAGAGACCCAGTACTTC
CASSLGREETQYF
>NA|TRBJ2-5|TRBV7-6|NA
TGTGCCAGCAGCTTAACAGGGCCTACGGAGACCCAGTACTTC
CASSLTGPTETQYF
>TRBD1|TRBJ2-7|TRBV5-4|NA
TGTGCCAGCAGCGGACAGGGGGCCGACGAGCAGTACTTC
CASSGQGADEQYF
>NA|TRBJ2-5|TRBV19|NA
TGTGCCAGTAGTATCTACGGAGAGACCCAGTACTTC
CASSIYGETQYF
>TRBD1|TRBJ1-6|TRBV5-4|NA
TGTGCCAGCAGCTTGAGACAGGGCGGTTCACCCCTCCACTTT
CASSLRQGGSPLHF